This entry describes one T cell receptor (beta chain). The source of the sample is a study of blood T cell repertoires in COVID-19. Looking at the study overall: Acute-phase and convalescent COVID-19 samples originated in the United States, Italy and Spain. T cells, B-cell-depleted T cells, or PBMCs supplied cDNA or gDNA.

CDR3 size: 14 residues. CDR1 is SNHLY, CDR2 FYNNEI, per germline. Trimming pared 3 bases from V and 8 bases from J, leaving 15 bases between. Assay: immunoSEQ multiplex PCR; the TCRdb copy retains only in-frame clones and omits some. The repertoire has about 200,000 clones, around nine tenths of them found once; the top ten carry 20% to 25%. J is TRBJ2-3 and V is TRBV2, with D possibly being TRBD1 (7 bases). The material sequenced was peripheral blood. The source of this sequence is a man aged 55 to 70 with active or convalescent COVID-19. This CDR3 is CASSDRGRMVTQYF. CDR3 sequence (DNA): TGTGCCAGCAGTGACAGGGGGAGGATGGTTACGCAGTATTTT.